Sequencing of this T cell receptor (beta chain) was carried out in a study of cytomegalovirus exposure and HLA in healthy donors. Whole-study context: Among roughly 180 million T cells, an earlier analysis found roughly 110 million unique TCR beta sequences. Findings and limits, study-wide: Further analysis, carried out later, found HLA-associated TCR beta chains more clonally expanded than equally common other chains. Upon later analysis, TCR association rates were observed to vary by HLA locus, being highest for DRB1 and lowest for HLA-C.

V was pared by 0 bases and J by 5 bases, with 5 bases between. The CDR3 has 12 residues. CDR1 SGHVS and CDR2 FNYEAQ come from the germline V gene. Worth noting for this clone: The antigen remains unidentified.

With 60 Vbeta and 13 Jbeta primers, the PCR was carried out. Generated by immunoSEQ multiplex PCR, the TCRdb table keeps only in-frame clones and is missing some. The sample holds about 120,000 clones, about 83% seen once. The sequence came from a woman aged 40 to 55 in good health and CMV-seropositive. Specimen: PBMCs. The rearrangement links TRBV7-6 to TRBJ2-7, with no clear D. For the CDR3, the DNA is TGTGCCAGCAGCTTAGCTAATAACGAGCAGTACTTC. It is translated as CASSLANNEQYF.